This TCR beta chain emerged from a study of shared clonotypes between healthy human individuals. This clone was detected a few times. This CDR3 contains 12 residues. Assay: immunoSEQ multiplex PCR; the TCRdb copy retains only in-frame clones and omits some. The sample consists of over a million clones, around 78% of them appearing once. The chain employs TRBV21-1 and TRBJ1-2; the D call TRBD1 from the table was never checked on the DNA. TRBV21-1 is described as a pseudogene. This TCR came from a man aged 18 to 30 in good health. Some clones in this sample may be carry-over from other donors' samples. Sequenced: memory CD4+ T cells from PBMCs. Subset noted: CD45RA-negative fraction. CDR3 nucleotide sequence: TGTGCCAGCGCCCCCAGGGTCTATGGCTACACCTTC. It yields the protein CASAPRVYGYTF.